The 6 T cell receptor beta chains reported below all come from one sample, sequenced in a study of spatial heterogeneity in lung cancer. These receptors lack a known antigen. Using its own MiXCR run on the 5' RACE reads, TCRdb lists one record per CDR3 protein. This repertoire shows 4,500 to 6,500 distinct CDR3 sequences, around a quarter found once; its top ten account for roughly 20%. Noted time point: sample taken at primary tumor resection. Study results and limitations: Counts of expanded intratumoral alpha and beta TCRs tracked tumor mutation counts.

Source: lung tumor tissue, taken at surgery. The source of these receptors is a male donor with early-stage non-small cell lung cancer.

The chain carries TRBV21-1 and TRBJ2-2. TRBV21-1 is a pseudogene locus. This CDR3 has 13 amino acids. In nucleotides, the CDR3 is TGTGCCAGCAACAAAAGCGGGGCCGGGGAGCTGTTTTTT. Its translation is CASNKSGAGELFF.

The chain uses TRBV20-1 and TRBJ2-5, with 7 bases lining up with TRBD1. The germline V gene encodes CDR1 DFQATT and CDR2 SNEGSKA (reference sequence). The CDR3 is made up of 14 amino acids. V dropped 6 bases and J dropped 4; count of bases not matched to a gene: 11. The CDR3 protein is CSAQTGISSETQYF. DNA for the CDR3: TGCAGTGCGCAGACAGGGATTTCGTCAGAGACCCAGTACTTC.

This clonotype is medium-sized within its sample. This chain links TRBV5-1 with TRBJ2-7; no firm D call. This CDR3 region has 14 residues. Germline V gene lookup returns CDR1 SGHRS and CDR2 YFSETQ. Trimming removed 0 bases at V and 2 bases at J, with 9 bases between. DNA for the CDR3: TGCGCCAGCAGCTTGGATGAAGACCCCTACGAGCAGTACTTC. This sequence encodes CASSLDEDPYEQYF.

This clonotype counts as medium-sized. The chain is built from TRBV6-2 or TRBV6-3 and TRBJ1-1; 8 bases agree with TRBD1. Trimming at V came to 6 bases and at J to 0 bases, leaving 3 bases not matched to a gene. In germline, CDR1 is MNHEY, CDR2 SVGEGT. The CDR3 runs to 14 residues. The CDR3 loop reads CASSRTGLNTEAFF. The CDR3, as DNA: TGTGCCAGCAGCAGGACAGGGCTGAACACTGAAGCTTTCTTT.

This chain links TRBV7-2 with TRBJ2-2, with 12 bases matching TRBD2. The germline CDR1 and CDR2 sequences are SGHTA and FQGNSA. With V trimmed by 6 bases and J by 5 bases, 10 bases remained unmatched. CDR3 length: 17 residues. The CDR3 region has the DNA TGTGCCAGCAGGCCTAGCGGGAGGGCCCCTAGGACCGGGGAGCTGTTTTTT. Its translation: CASRPSGRAPRTGELFF.

Within the sample, this clonotype is medium-sized. The chain joins TRBV11-2 to TRBJ1-1, with unresolved D. Trimming pared 5 bases from V and 1 base from J, leaving 8 bases between. The germline V gene has CDR1 SGHAT and CDR2 FQNNGV. The CDR3 has 13 residues. This CDR3 reads CASSGVKNTEAFF. CDR3 DNA sequence: TGTGCCAGCAGCGGGGTTAAGAACACTGAAGCTTTCTTT.